The entry below describes one T cell receptor beta chain. The antigen it recognizes is unknown. No clone much larger than this one lies a single base away; base qualities are absent. At one collaborating source in Seattle, patients were enrolled during active infection and were followed longitudinally through the course of disease. Each collaborating institution followed its own protocols to collect whole blood in K2EDTA tubes. Collaborator samples were shipped for TCRbeta analysis as frozen whole blood, isolated PBMCs, or DNA extracted from either sample type. These data come from a study of blood T cell repertoires in COVID-19 (dated by TCRdb to 2019 to 2021). With respect to the entire study: Samples covering the acute and convalescent phases of COVID-19 were provided by collaborators in the United States, Italy and Spain. The dataset comprised deeply sampled blood TCRbeta repertoires from subjects exposed to, actively infected with, or recovered from COVID-19. Where HLA class I and class II types were available, the types were taken from metadata supplied by the sample provider, not from assay-based typing. The repertoires were made available in a free public database intended to serve as a resource for research on the immune response to SARS-CoV-2. Samples were obtained from the ongoing ImmuneRACE study (first 160 participants) and from 1,254 subjects provided by 6 global collaborators. The prospective study material was composed of cDNA or gDNA derived from T cells, B-cell-depleted T cells, or PBMCs. The sample metadata nearly always contained a de-identified subject ID, COVID-19 status, age in years and sex.

TCRbeta CDR3 regions were amplified from genomic DNA by means of the immunoSEQ Assay, a bias-controlled multiplex PCR. On the authors' methods: The number of nucleated cells in each sample was estimated from the amplification of reference gene primers within the assay. To quantify the absolute abundance of each unique TCRbeta CDR3 rearrangement, sequence reads were collapsed and filtered. For each sample, productive Simpson clonality was calculated as the square root of Simpson's diversity index across productive rearrangements. Sourced from immuneACCESS, this table was stored by TCRdb with only in-frame sequences that have V and J called. A share of the clones is absent; for the studies checked, an unresolved V gene accounts for under half, and the remainder has no known explanation. V and J calls and clone size are given by that table; D and trimming were obtained from the DNA. Recorded for this sample are some 310,000 clones; about 90% of them occurred a single time. The top ten clonotypes cover around 0.98% of the sample.

Its CDR3 holds 13 amino acids, cysteine through phenylalanine. Solely the CDR3 DNA is kept, with 39 bases framed from the first base. At the junction V is shortened by 4 bases and J by 5 bases, with 10 bases in between. CDR1 and CDR2, looked up from the germline V gene, are MRHNA and SNTAGT. Study-wide findings and limitations: How much clinical and demographic metadata was included differed by source and by participant, and the metadata was provided uncurated.

The TCR sequence derives from a woman between 35 and 50 years old with COVID-19, enrolled during active disease. The sequencing input was peripheral blood. The chain employs TRBV6-4 and TRBJ2-3; the D gene assignment is ambiguous. The bases read TGTGCCAGCAGTGCCGAAGAACTAGATACGCAGTATTTT. Its protein is CASSAEELDTQYF.